This T cell receptor beta chain was captured by sequencing in a study of blood T cell repertoires in COVID-19. Across the whole study: Sources were T cells, B-cell-depleted T cells, or PBMCs; the material itself was cDNA or gDNA.

Method: immunoSEQ multiplex PCR; TCRdb's copy keeps in-frame clones and lacks some. The top ten hold over 1% of the sample, which has approximately 250,000 clones, around 89% seen once. The receptor's source is a woman aged 40-49 years with acute COVID-19. The sequencing sample was made of PBMCs or T cells enriched from blood (not recorded which).

The CDR3 sequence is CASSRRGIYDYGYTF. The CDR3, as DNA: TGTGCCAGCAGCCGTAGGGGGATTTACGACTATGGCTACACCTTC. The rearrangement uses TRBV7-2 and TRBJ1-2; weak D call: TRBD1 (6 bases). Per the germline V gene, CDR1 is SGHTA and CDR2 is FQGNSA. This CDR3 is built from 15 residues. V gave up 5 bases and J gave up 3 bases, with 16 bases separating them.